The 25 T cell receptor beta chains below were found in one sample sequenced in a study of OX40 agonist ivuxolimab in advanced cancers. TCRdb's table, derived via immunoSEQ multiplex PCR, lists solely in-frame clones and lacks some. The sample carries tens of thousands of clones, 65% to 90% recorded once. This sample comprised CD4+ or CD8+ T cells sorted from blood, obtained in a trial of the OX40 agonist ivuxolimab. Receptors originate from an adult with an advanced solid tumor such as melanoma, head and neck, liver or kidney cancer.

The chain links TRBV18 to TRBJ2-7; no reliable D call. Trimming left V 6 bases short and J 1 base short, with 13 bases between. Germline CDR1 is KGHSH and CDR2 is LQKENI. CDR3 size: 14 residues. The CDR3 is CASSRGPTSYEQYF. CDR3 DNA sequence: TGTGCCAGCTCCCGAGGACCAACTTCCTACGAGCAGTACTTC.

This clone was seen a handful of times. The V call is TRBV7-3, the J call TRBJ1-2; D perhaps matches TRBD1 (5 bases). The germline V gene has CDR1 SGHTA and CDR2 FQGTGA. Trimming left V 5 bases short and J 0 bases short, with 7 bases between. This CDR3 region has 13 residues. CDR3 sequence: CASSPGANYGYTF. In nucleotides, the CDR3 is TGTGCCAGCAGCCCGGGGGCTAACTATGGCTACACCTTC.

In this sample, this clone turned up a few times. The rearrangement links TRBV6-5 to TRBJ1-1; D is possibly TRBD1 (5 bases). The CDR3 contains 13 residues. Germline V lookup: CDR1 MNHEY, CDR2 SVGAGI. V gave up 2 bases and J gave up 1 base, with 5 bases separating them. The chain's CDR3 is CASSYGQNTEAFF. CDR3 in DNA: TGTGCCAGCAGTTACGGACAGAACACTGAAGCTTTCTTT.

The chain is built from TRBV6-4 and TRBJ2-7, with 11 bases matching TRBD2. Trimming removed 3 bases from V and 2 bases from J; junction bases left unmatched: 6. The length of the CDR3 is 16 residues. Germline V gene sequence: CDR1 MRHNA, CDR2 SNTAGT. Here the CDR3 reads CASSDTGTSGPYEQYF. Written as DNA, the CDR3 is TGTGCCAGCAGTGATACCGGGACTAGCGGACCCTACGAGCAGTACTTC.

The chain couples TRBV15 to TRBJ1-2, with D possibly TRBD1 on 6 matching bases. The CDR3 totals 17 residues. Trimming cost V 5 bases and J 5 bases, with 24 bases left between them. Germline CDR1 LNHNV, CDR2 YYDKDF (reference sequence). The DNA of the CDR3 is TGTGCCACCAGCTCACCGGGACACCGTATTCCCAGTTATGGCTACACCTTC. Translating gives CATSSPGHRIPSYGYTF.

This clone has just a few counts. The J gene is TRBJ2-7, the V gene TRBV10-3; 13 bases map to TRBD2. The CDR3 sequence is 17 residues long. The V gene's germline CDR1 is ENHRY and CDR2 SYGVKD. Losses at the gene ends were 0 bases for V and 4 bases for J; bases not matched to a gene: 6. CDR3 nucleotides: TGTGCCATCAGTGAGTCGTTAGGGACTAGCGGGGTATACGAGCAGTACTTC. Protein product: CAISESLGTSGVYEQYF.

The V call is TRBV11-3, the J call TRBJ1-4; D perhaps matches TRBD1 (5 bases). Germline values: CDR1 SGHNT, CDR2 YENEEA. The CDR3 covers 15 residues. Trimming took off 1 base at V and 7 bases at J, with 13 bases between the two ends. CDR3 protein: CASSLVRGGGEKLFF. The CDR3, as DNA: TGTGCCAGCAGCTTAGTCCGGGGCGGAGGTGAAAAACTGTTTTTT.

The CDR3 sequence: CASSQERGGFYEQYF. CDR3 bases: TGTGCCAGCAGCCAGGAGCGGGGGGGGTTCTACGAGCAGTACTTC. J is TRBJ2-7 and V is TRBV4-2; 10 positions match TRBD2. In germline, CDR1 is LGHNA, CDR2 YNFKEQ. J was trimmed by 3 bases and V by 3 bases; bases with no gene match: 5. This CDR3 is built from 15 residues.

The genes are TRBV7-2 and TRBJ2-7; a possible D gene is TRBD2 (5 bases). The CDR3 spans 13 residues. Germline V gene sequence: CDR1 SGHTA, CDR2 FQGNSA. Trimming cost V 3 bases and J 6 bases, with 12 bases left between them. CDR3 residues: CASSFRDSPEQYF. CDR3 bases: TGTGCCAGCAGCTTTCGGGATAGTCCCGAGCAGTACTTC.

The chain combines TRBV6-5 with TRBJ1-4, with no clear D. This CDR3 contains 10 residues. With 9 bases removed from V and 2 bases from J, the gap between germline ends came to 1 base. CDR1 and CDR2 from the germline V gene are MNHEY and SVGAGI. CDR3 in amino acids: CARTNEKLFF. The CDR3 DNA reads as TGTGCCAGGACTAATGAAAAACTGTTTTTT.

CDR3 DNA sequence: TGTGCCAGCTCACCGCCCTCGGGCGAGCAGTACTTC. Translated, it gives CASSPPSGEQYF. The V and J genes are TRBV18 and TRBJ2-7; D gene unclear. Germline CDR1 KGHSH, CDR2 LQKENI. The CDR3 has 12 amino acids. Trimming took 3 bases from V and 6 from J, leaving 9 bases between them.

The chain joins TRBV6-6 to TRBJ1-4; D remains ambiguous. Germline values: CDR1 MNHNY, CDR2 SVGAGI (reference sequence). The CDR3 covers 14 residues. V dropped 2 bases and J dropped 5 bases, with 9 bases sitting between them. The DNA of the CDR3 is TGTGCCAGCAGTTACATAGGGATGAATGAAAAACTGTTTTTT. Translation: CASSYIGMNEKLFF.

V gene TRBV10-3 combines with J gene TRBJ1-6, with 7 bases lining up with TRBD1. V shed 11 bases and J 8 bases; nucleotides not matched to a gene: 12. CDR3 length equals 14 residues. Germline CDR1 ENHRY, CDR2 SYGVKD. CDR3: CAAALGQVDSPLHF. The CDR3 region has the DNA TGTGCCGCCGCACTCGGACAGGTCGATTCACCCCTCCACTTT.

This clone has just a few counts. The rearrangement joins TRBV13 to TRBJ2-7; D gene unclear. This CDR3 has 11 amino acids. Germline V gives CDR1 PRHDT, CDR2 FYEKMQ (reference sequence). The V and J ends lost 1 base and 6 bases respectively, with 4 bases between them. CDR3 bases: TGTGCCAGCAGCTTAGTGGGCGAGCAGTACTTC. Translation gives CASSLVGEQYF.

In its sample, this clone was seen once. V usage is TRBV27 and J usage is TRBJ2-1; TRBD2 aligns across 12 bases. Germline CDR1 is MNHEY and CDR2 is SMNVEV (reference sequence). Losses at the gene ends were 5 bases for V and 6 bases for J; bases not matched to a gene: 5. This CDR3 contains 15 residues. Written as DNA, the CDR3 is TGTGCCAGCAGTCTAACTAGCGGGAGGTCCAATGAGCAGTTCTTC. Protein product: CASSLTSGRSNEQFF.

The rearrangement links TRBV7-9 to TRBJ2-7; tentative D call: TRBD1 (5 bases). Trimming shortened V by 3 bases and J by 0 bases, and 12 bases separated the two germline ends. The CDR3 consists of 15 residues. Per the germline V gene, CDR1 is SEHNR and CDR2 is FQNEAQ (reference sequence). The CDR3 nucleotides are TGTGCCAGCAGCTTCACAGGCGGTAGCTCCTACGAGCAGTACTTC. As protein: CASSFTGGSSYEQYF.

The rearrangement uses TRBV29-1 and TRBJ2-1; D may correspond to TRBD1 or TRBD2 (6 bases each). CDR3 length equals 13 residues. Germline V gene lookup returns CDR1 SQVTM and CDR2 ANQGSEA. Trimming shortened V by 5 bases and J by 3 bases, and 11 bases separated the two germline ends. CDR3 loop: CSVRRGSYNEQFF. The CDR3 coding sequence is TGCAGCGTTAGGAGGGGGAGCTACAATGAGCAGTTCTTC.

This chain connects TRBV23-1 to TRBJ1-5, with D uncertain. TRBV23-1 is an ORF, with its function uncertain. Trimming stripped 5 bases from V and 6 bases from J, with 14 bases between. The CDR3 runs 14 residues. The CDR3 nucleotides are TGCGCCAGCAGTGGATCCGGGTGGGTTCAGCCCCAGCATTTT. Protein product: CASSGSGWVQPQHF.

V is TRBV9 and J is TRBJ2-2; D not certain. From germline, CDR1 is SGDLS and CDR2 YYNGEE. The CDR3 has 15 residues. The V gene lost 1 base and the J gene lost 4 bases, with 11 bases spanning the gap. The CDR3 DNA is TGTGCCAGCAGCGTAAATCTCGGCTTCACCGGGGAGCTGTTTTTT. Its translation: CASSVNLGFTGELFF. Drawing the rest from reference TRBV9 and TRBJ2-2, the complete variable domain is DSGVTQTPKHLITATGQRVTLRCSPRSGDLSVYWYQQSLDQGLQFLIQYYNGEERAKGNILERFSAQQFPDLHSELNLSSLELGDSALYFCASSVNLGFTGELFFGEGSRLTVL.

CDR3 DNA: TGTGCCAGCAGCGTAGAGGGGAGGAAAACTAATGAAAAACTGTTTTTT. This sequence encodes CASSVEGRKTNEKLFF. V usage is TRBV9 and J usage is TRBJ1-4; a possible D gene is TRBD1 (5 bases). Trimming removed 0 bases from V and 1 base from J, with 10 bases in between. The length of the CDR3 is 16 residues. Germline CDR1 SGDLS, CDR2 YYNGEE. Complete variable domain (other parts from reference TRBV9 and TRBJ1-4): DSGVTQTPKHLITATGQRVTLRCSPRSGDLSVYWYQQSLDQGLQFLIQYYNGEERAKGNILERFSAQQFPDLHSELNLSSLELGDSALYFCASSVEGRKTNEKLFFGSGTQLSVL.

J is TRBJ1-2 and V is TRBV19, with 10 bases matching TRBD1. The CDR3 is 14 amino acids. J was trimmed by 5 bases and V by 2 bases; bases with no gene match: 2. From germline, CDR1 is LNHDA and CDR2 SQIVND (reference sequence). CDR3 in amino acids: CASSIRGQGYGYTF. The CDR3 DNA sequence: TGTGCCAGTAGTATACGGGGACAGGGGTATGGCTACACCTTC.

This clone was counted a few times. V gene TRBV7-2 combines with J gene TRBJ2-7, with 9 bases fitting TRBD1. There are 15 residues in the CDR3. CDR1 is SGHTA, CDR2 FQGNSA, per germline. With 5 bases clipped from V and 3 bases from J, the junction kept 8 bases outside the gene matches. This CDR3 is CASSPYETGGYEQYF. For the CDR3, the DNA is TGTGCCAGCAGCCCCTACGAGACAGGGGGCTACGAGCAGTACTTC.

This clone has just a few counts. The chain joins TRBV7-6 to TRBJ2-2, with TRBD1 matching over 7 bases. Per germline, CDR1 SGHVS and CDR2 FNYEAQ. The length of the CDR3 is 16 residues. The ends lost 4 bases at V and 2 bases at J; junction bases unmatched: 7. This CDR3 is CASSYLGTANTGELFF. CDR3 nucleotide sequence: TGTGCCAGCAGCTACCTAGGGACAGCTAACACCGGGGAGCTGTTTTTT. The whole variable domain, filled in from reference TRBV7-6 and TRBJ2-2, reads GAGVSQSPRYKVTKRGQDVALRCDPISGHVSLYWYRQALGQGPEFLTYFNYEAQQDKSGLPNDRFSAERPEGSISTLTIQRTEQRDSAMYRCASSYLGTANTGELFFGEGSRLTVL.

V and J are TRBV10-2 and TRBJ2-7; a possible D gene is TRBD1 (6 bases). This CDR3 has 13 residues. The germline V gene has CDR1 WSHSY and CDR2 SAAADI. V was trimmed by 0 bases and J by 5 bases, leaving 8 bases between them. In DNA form, the CDR3 reads TGCGCCAGCAGTGAGTCTCAGGGGAACGAGCAGTACTTC. Amino acid sequence: CASSESQGNEQYF.

This chain's CDR3 is CARSSYQDSSNQPQHF. The CDR3, as DNA: TGTGCCAGAAGCTCATACCAGGACAGTAGCAATCAGCCCCAGCATTTT. V gene TRBV7-5 combines with J gene TRBJ1-5; the table's D gene call, TRBD1, was not cross checked with the DNA. TRBV7-5 is noted as a pseudogene. The CDR3 is 16 amino acids.